This T cell receptor beta chain was recovered during a study of CD8+ T cells in alopecia areata. General study findings and limits: The study found tofacitinib significantly decreased scalp clonality and expanded CD8+ clones among the top 100.

The CDR3 runs to 13 residues. V lost 6 bases, J lost 6 bases, and 11 bases lay in between. Germline values: CDR1 LNHDA, CDR2 SQIVND (reference sequence). cDNA serving as the sequencing template came from extracted, reverse transcribed RNA. Method: immunoSEQ multiplex PCR; TCRdb's copy keeps in-frame clones and lacks some. The sample lists 85,000 to 110,000 clones; about nine tenths were seen once. Treatment here: oral pan-JAK inhibitor, 5-10 mg twice daily. As concerns this clone: The antigen is not known.

The specimen comprised CD8+ T cells sorted from blood, sampled at roughly week 30, from a patient treated with tofacitinib. The chain employs TRBV19 and TRBJ2-2; possibly TRBD1 for D (5 bases). The sequence was collected from a human donor with alopecia areata. This CDR3 is CASRSRAAGELFF. The CDR3 region has the DNA TGTGCCAGTAGGTCCAGGGCGGCCGGGGAGCTGTTTTTT.